The 4 T cell receptor beta chains given below trace back to one sample, sequenced in a study of blood T cell repertoires in COVID-19 (dated by TCRdb to 2020 to 2021). Receptor amplification or capture employed the immunoSEQ multiplex PCR assay. What TCRdb holds here is the immuneACCESS table cut down to in-frame rearrangements. Part of the clones is not present; checked against another copy, under half of the missing clones reflect an unresolved V gene, and the others are unexplained. In all, the sample holds under 450,000 clones, and around four fifths of those were seen once. The ten largest clones represent approximately 5% of the sample. Material: PBMCs or T cells enriched from blood (not recorded which). Receptor source: a woman aged 45-65 years who had recovered from COVID-19.

The CDR3 region has the DNA TGCGCCAGCACTGCGGGCAGCACGCCTAGGGATGAGCAGTTCTTC. Translating gives CASTAGSTPRDEQFF. This chain joins TRBV4-1 and TRBJ2-1; tentatively, D is TRBD2 (5 bases). The CDR3 consists of 15 residues. V shed 7 bases and J shed 8 bases, with 21 bases lying between them. Germline CDR1 reads MGHRA; CDR2 reads YSYEKL.

The chain couples TRBV6-5 to TRBJ2-5; D is uncertain. CDR1 and CDR2 (germline): MNHEY, SVGAGI. V dropped 6 bases and J dropped 3 bases, with 11 bases sitting between them. CDR3 length: 13 amino acids. CDR3 loop: CASSLTHKETQYF. The CDR3, as DNA: TGTGCCAGCAGCCTGACACACAAAGAGACCCAGTACTTC.

The chain employs TRBV5-4 and TRBJ2-2, with a weak D call TRBD2 (6 bases). The CDR3 is 16 residues long. The germline V gene encodes CDR1 SGHNT and CDR2 YYREEE (reference sequence). Trimming pared 3 bases from V and 8 bases from J, leaving 20 bases between. CDR3 sequence: CASSSGGTAHFGELFF. The CDR3 nucleotides read TGTGCCAGCAGCTCAGGAGGGACTGCCCACTTTGGGGAGCTGTTTTTT.

J is TRBJ1-1 and V is TRBV5-1, with TRBD1 matching 8 bases. Germline CDR1 reads SGHRS; CDR2 reads YFSETQ. V was clipped by 0 bases and J by 2 bases; unmatched bases: 9. CDR3 length equals 17 residues. The CDR3 protein is CASSLENPGQGNTEAFF. The CDR3 nucleotides are TGCGCCAGCAGCTTGGAGAACCCCGGACAGGGCAACACTGAAGCTTTCTTT.